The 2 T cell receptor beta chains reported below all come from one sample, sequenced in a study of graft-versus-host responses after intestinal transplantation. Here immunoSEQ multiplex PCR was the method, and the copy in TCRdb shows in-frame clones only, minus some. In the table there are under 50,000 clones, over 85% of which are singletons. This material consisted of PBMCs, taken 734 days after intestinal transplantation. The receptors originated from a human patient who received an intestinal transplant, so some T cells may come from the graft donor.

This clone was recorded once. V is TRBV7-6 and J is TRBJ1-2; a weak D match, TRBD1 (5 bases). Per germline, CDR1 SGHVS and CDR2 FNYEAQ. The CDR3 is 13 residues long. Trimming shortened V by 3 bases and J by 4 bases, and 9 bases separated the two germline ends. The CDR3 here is CASSFGDGYGYTF. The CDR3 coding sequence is TGTGCCAGCAGCTTCGGGGACGGCTATGGCTACACCTTC.

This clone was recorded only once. The CDR3 reads CASSSSGGKETQYF. In DNA form, the CDR3 reads TGTGCCAGCAGTTCAAGCGGCGGCAAAGAGACCCAGTACTTC. V usage is TRBV25-1 and J usage is TRBJ2-5; D may be TRBD2 (5 bases). The ends were cut back, 5 bases at V and 3 bases at J, with 13 bases in the middle. This CDR3 spans 14 amino acids. The germline CDR1 and CDR2 sequences are MGHDK and SYGVNS.